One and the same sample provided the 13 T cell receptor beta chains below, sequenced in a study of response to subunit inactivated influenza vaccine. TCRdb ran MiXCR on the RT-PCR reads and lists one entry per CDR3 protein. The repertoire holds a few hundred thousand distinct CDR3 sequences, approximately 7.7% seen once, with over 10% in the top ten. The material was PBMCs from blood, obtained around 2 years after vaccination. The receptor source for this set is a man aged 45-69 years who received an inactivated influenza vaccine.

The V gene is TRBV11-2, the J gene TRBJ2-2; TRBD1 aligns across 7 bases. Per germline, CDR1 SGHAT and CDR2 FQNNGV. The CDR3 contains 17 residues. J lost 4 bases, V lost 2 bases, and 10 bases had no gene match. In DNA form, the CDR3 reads TGTGCCAGCAGCTTACAAACAGGGGCTTCACTCACCGGGGAGCTGTTTTTT. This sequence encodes CASSLQTGASLTGELFF.

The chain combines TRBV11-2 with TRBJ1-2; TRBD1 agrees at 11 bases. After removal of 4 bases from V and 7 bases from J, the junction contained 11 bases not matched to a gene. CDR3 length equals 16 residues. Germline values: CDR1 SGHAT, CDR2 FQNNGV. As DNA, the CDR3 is TGTGCCAGCAGCTCCCGGACCGGACAGGGGGCCGGTGGCTACACCTTC. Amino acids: CASSSRTGQGAGGYTF.

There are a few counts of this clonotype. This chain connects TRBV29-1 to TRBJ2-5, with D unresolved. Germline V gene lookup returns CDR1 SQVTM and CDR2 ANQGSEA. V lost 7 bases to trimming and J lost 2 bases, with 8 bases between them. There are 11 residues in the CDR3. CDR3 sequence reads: CSAGNQETQYF. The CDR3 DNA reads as TGCAGCGCTGGCAATCAAGAGACCCAGTACTTC. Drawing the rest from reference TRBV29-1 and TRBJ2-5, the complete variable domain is SAVISQKPSRDICQRGTSLTIQCQVDSQVTMMFWYRQQPGQSLTLIATANQGSEATYESGFVIDKFPISRPNLTFSTLTVSNMSPEDSSIYLCSAGNQETQYFGPGTRLLVL.

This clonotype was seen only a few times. In DNA, the CDR3 is TGTGCCAGCACACTAGCGGGGGGCAATACCTACGAGCAGTACTTC. This codes for CASTLAGGNTYEQYF. The chain carries TRBV6-1 and TRBJ2-7; TRBD2 matches 12 bases. Germline V CDR1 and CDR2: MNHNS, SASEGT. The CDR3 has 15 amino acids. The junction had 6 bases not matched to a gene; V was cut back by 7 bases and J by 2 bases.

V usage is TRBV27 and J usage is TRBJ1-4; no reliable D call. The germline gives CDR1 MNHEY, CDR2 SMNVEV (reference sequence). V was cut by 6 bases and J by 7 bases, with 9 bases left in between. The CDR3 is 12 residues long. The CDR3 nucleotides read TGTGCCAGCAGAAATCAACGTGAAAAACTGTTTTTT. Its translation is CASRNQREKLFF.

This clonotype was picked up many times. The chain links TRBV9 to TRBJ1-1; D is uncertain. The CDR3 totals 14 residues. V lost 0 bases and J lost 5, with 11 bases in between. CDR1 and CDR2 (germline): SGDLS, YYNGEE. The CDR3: CASSVADGITEAFF. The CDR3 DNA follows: TGTGCCAGCAGCGTAGCTGATGGGATAACTGAAGCTTTCTTT.

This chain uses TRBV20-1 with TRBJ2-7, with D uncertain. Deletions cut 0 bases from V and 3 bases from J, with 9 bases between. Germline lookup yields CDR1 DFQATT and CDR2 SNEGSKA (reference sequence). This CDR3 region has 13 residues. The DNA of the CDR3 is TGCAGTGCTAGAGATCGTGTTCTCTACGAGCAGTACTTC. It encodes CSARDRVLYEQYF.

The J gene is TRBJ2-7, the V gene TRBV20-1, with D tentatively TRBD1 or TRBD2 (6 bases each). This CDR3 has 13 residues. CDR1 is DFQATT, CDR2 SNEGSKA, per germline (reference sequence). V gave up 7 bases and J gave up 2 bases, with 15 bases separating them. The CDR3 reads CSVGGTPTYEQYF. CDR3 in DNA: TGCAGTGTTGGGGGGACACCTACCTACGAGCAGTACTTC.

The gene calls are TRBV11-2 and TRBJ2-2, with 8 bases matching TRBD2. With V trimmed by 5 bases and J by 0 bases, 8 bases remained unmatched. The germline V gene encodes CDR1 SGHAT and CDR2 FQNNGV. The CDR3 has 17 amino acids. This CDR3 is CASSPVGSGTNTGELFF. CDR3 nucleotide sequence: TGTGCCAGCAGCCCAGTGGGTAGCGGGACGAACACCGGGGAGCTGTTTTTT.

As DNA, the CDR3 is TGTGCCAGCTCACCACCGGGCGCAGGGTCCAAAAACATTCAGTACTTC. Its protein is CASSPPGAGSKNIQYF. The rearrangement joins TRBV18 to TRBJ2-4, with a possible D match to TRBD1 (5 bases). Germline values: CDR1 KGHSH, CDR2 LQKENI. This CDR3 spans 16 amino acids. V shed 0 bases and J shed 2 bases, with 11 bases lying between them.

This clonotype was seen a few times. The CDR3 DNA follows: TGTGCCACCAGCAGAGTGGTAGCGGGAGCCCCAACGTTCTTC. Its protein product is CATSRVVAGAPTFF. The gene calls are TRBV15 and TRBJ2-1, with 9 bases that match TRBD2. The CDR3 runs 14 residues. The V gene's germline CDR1 is LNHNV and CDR2 YYDKDF (reference sequence). V was clipped by 1 base and J by 15 bases; unmatched bases: 10.

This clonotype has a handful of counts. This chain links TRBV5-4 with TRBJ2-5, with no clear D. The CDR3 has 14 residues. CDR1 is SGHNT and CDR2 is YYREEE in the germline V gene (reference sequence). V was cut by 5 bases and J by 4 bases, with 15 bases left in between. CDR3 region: CASSQQARRETQYF. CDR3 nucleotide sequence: TGTGCCAGCAGTCAGCAGGCGAGGCGAGAGACCCAGTACTTC.

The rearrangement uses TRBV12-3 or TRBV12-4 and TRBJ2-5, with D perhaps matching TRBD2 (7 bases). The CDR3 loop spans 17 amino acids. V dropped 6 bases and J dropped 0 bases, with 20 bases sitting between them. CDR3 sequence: CASSRPGGGGNQETQYF. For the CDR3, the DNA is TGTGCCAGCAGCCGACCGGGGGGCGGGGGTAACCAAGAGACCCAGTACTTC.